The next 7 T cell receptor beta chains were all read from a single sample in a study of T cell responses to AZD1222 COVID-19 vaccine. The assay was immunoSEQ multiplex PCR, and TCRdb's table has in-frame clones only and misses some. The table has 130,000 to 150,000 clones, approximately 90% seen once. This specimen was peripheral blood, taken on day 0 of AZD1222 vaccination. The receptors here all came from an adult in good health.

V gene TRBV25-1 combines with J gene TRBJ2-4, with D possibly being TRBD1 (6 bases). The CDR3 has 13 amino acids. V was trimmed by 3 bases and J by 7 bases, leaving 10 bases between them. CDR1 and CDR2 (germline): MGHDK, SYGVNS. The CDR3 DNA reads as TGTGCCAGCAGTGATTCGCAGGGGAACATTCAGTACTTC. Translated: CASSDSQGNIQYF.

This chain joins TRBV3-1 (or the pseudogene TRBV3-2) and TRBJ2-5; 8 bases align to TRBD1. Germline values: CDR1 LGHDT, CDR2 YNNKEL (reference sequence). The CDR3 runs 15 residues. With V trimmed by 4 bases and J by 5 bases, 9 bases remained unmatched. CDR3 region: CASSPPTGVKETQYF. DNA of the CDR3: TGTGCCAGCAGCCCCCCGACAGGGGTCAAGGAGACCCAGTACTTC.

This rearrangement joins TRBV7-9 to TRBJ1-2; TRBD1 matches 10 bases. Germline trimming cut 5 bases from V and 1 base from J; bases unmatched to any gene: 7. The length of the CDR3 is 16 residues. The germline CDR1 and CDR2 sequences are SEHNR and FQNEAQ (reference sequence). CDR3 sequence reads: CASSGGDRGINYGYTF. CDR3 DNA: TGTGCCAGCAGCGGAGGGGACAGGGGAATTAACTATGGCTACACCTTC.

In this sample, this clone turned up once. The chain employs TRBV9 and TRBJ2-2, with D unclear. Germline V gene lookup returns CDR1 SGDLS and CDR2 YYNGEE. There are 14 residues in the CDR3. Trimming pared 2 bases from V and 0 bases from J, leaving 5 bases between. This chain's CDR3 is CASSVSANTGELFF. The DNA of the CDR3 is TGTGCCAGCAGCGTGTCCGCGAACACCGGGGAGCTGTTTTTT.

The J gene is TRBJ1-1, the V gene TRBV5-1; 9 bases agree with TRBD1. V was clipped by 3 bases and J by 5 bases; unmatched bases: 8. Germline assignment: CDR1 SGHRS and CDR2 YFSETQ. The CDR3 runs 15 residues. The CDR3 loop reads CASSSRQGGFTEAFF. CDR3 in DNA: TGCGCCAGCAGCTCCAGACAGGGGGGATTTACTGAAGCTTTCTTT.

The J gene is TRBJ2-5, the V gene TRBV9, with TRBD1 identical over 7 bases. This CDR3 contains 14 residues. V shed 4 bases and J 2 bases; nucleotides not matched to a gene: 5. The germline V gene has CDR1 SGDLS and CDR2 YYNGEE. CDR3 residues: CASSYGTEQETQYF. The CDR3, as DNA: TGTGCCAGCAGCTACGGGACAGAGCAAGAGACCCAGTACTTC.

The rearrangement links TRBV7-9 to TRBJ1-4; 7 bases align to TRBD1. This CDR3 region has 16 residues. Germline lookup yields CDR1 SEHNR and CDR2 FQNEAQ (reference sequence). Unmatched junction bases numbered 5, after V lost 2 bases and J lost 2 bases. The DNA of the CDR3 is TGTGCCAGCAGCTTAAAAGGCAGGGGGACTAATGAAAAACTGTTTTTT. This translates into CASSLKGRGTNEKLFF.